By sample fraction, the clone carrying this TCR beta chain is medium-sized. As yet, its antigen is unknown. After constant-region reverse-primer amplification, full-length variable regions underwent semi-nested PCR with Nested Universal Primer A. TCRdb re-called the 5' RACE reads through MiXCR, storing one row per CDR3 protein. There are some 9,800 distinct CDR3 sequences in the sample; about a quarter occur only once, and roughly 3.4% lies in the top ten. Tregs were sorted as CD4+CD25+CD127-/low cells. CDR3 length: 17 residues. Trimming cost V 5 bases and J 1 base; bases outside gene matches: 11. Germline CDR1 SGHTA, CDR2 FQGTGA. Findings and caveats of the study: Tumor Treg TCRs overlapped most with tumor naive CD4+ cells. Larger-cohort validation covered only one TCR beta V-J rearrangement. Tumor memory CD4+ T cell TCR gene usage clustered with blood and lymph node memory CD4+ cells and lymph node naive CD4+ cells.

V gene TRBV7-3 combines with J gene TRBJ2-3; TRBD2 matches at 8 bases. The clonotype comes from a female donor with breast cancer. The source material was Tregs sorted from blood. The CDR3 DNA follows: TGTGCCAGCAGCCCCGGGACTAGTCTAGTAGGCACAGATACGCAGTATTTT. Translated: CASSPGTSLVGTDTQYF. The variable domain in full, with the rest retrieved from reference TRBV7-3 and TRBJ2-3, is GAGVSQTPSNKVTEKGKYVELRCDPISGHTALYWYRQSLGQGPEFLIYFQGTGAADDSGLPNDRFFAVRPEGSVSTLKIQRTERGDSAVYLCASSPGTSLVGTDTQYFGPGTRLTVL.